This T cell receptor beta chain was found in a study of shared clonotypes between healthy human individuals. Study-level information: Donors had three CD4 naive, three CD4 memory, two CD8 naive and one CD8 memory plate apiece.

Comments on this clone: As yet, its antigen is unknown.

Study findings and constraints: Read depth was anticipated to influence clonotype sharing among donors.

Looked up from germline, CDR1 is SGDLS and CDR2 is YYNGEE. The length of the CDR3 is 14 residues. The germline V and J ends were trimmed by 7 bases and 1 base, with 14 bases remaining between them. Over several immunoSEQ plates, each subset's genomic DNA was distributed in even portions. The input for sorted-subset replicate PCRs was around 200 ng DNA, around 27,000 T cell genomes. The table came from immunoSEQ multiplex PCR; TCRdb's copy has only in-frame clones and leaves some out. The sample has roughly 1.5 million clones; 95% to 99% are singletons. V and J are TRBV9 and TRBJ1-1; D gene uncertain. The origin of this receptor is a man aged 30-40 years in good health. Sequencing was carried out using naive CD4+ T cells sorted from blood. Documented subset: CD45RA+ positively selected. The CDR3 protein is CASVRVDWNTEAFF. CDR3 bases: TGTGCCAGCGTTAGAGTAGATTGGAACACTGAAGCTTTCTTT. The variable domain in full, with the rest retrieved from reference TRBV9 and TRBJ1-1, is DSGVTQTPKHLITATGQRVTLRCSPRSGDLSVYWYQQSLDQGLQFLIQYYNGEERAKGNILERFSAQQFPDLHSELNLSSLELGDSALYFCASVRVDWNTEAFFGQGTRLTVV.